The 30 T cell receptor beta chains listed next were all sequenced from one sample in a study of blood T cell repertoires in COVID-19. Assay used: immunoSEQ multiplex PCR; TCRdb lists only in-frame clones, some missing. The sample includes approximately 530,000 clones, 85% to 90% seen only once; the top ten take about 8.2%. Sequencing was carried out using peripheral blood. Receptor source: a woman aged 45 to 65 with COVID-19, enrolled during active disease.

The gene calls are TRBV7-8 and TRBJ1-2; D is unresolved. Germline CDR1 reads SGHVS; CDR2 reads FQNEAQ. Trimming removed 3 bases at V and 4 bases at J, with 12 bases between. The CDR3 is 14 amino acids. The CDR3 loop reads CASSFGGNGYGYTF. Here the CDR3 DNA reads TGTGCCAGCAGCTTCGGAGGGAATGGCTATGGCTACACCTTC. Complete variable domain (other parts from reference TRBV7-8 and TRBJ1-2): GAGVSQSPRYKVAKRGQDVALRCDPISGHVSLFWYQQALGQGPEFLTYFQNEAQLDKSGLPSDRFFAERPEGSVSTLKIQRTQQEDSAVYLCASSFGGNGYGYTFGSGTRLTVV.

This chain uses TRBV19 with TRBJ1-4; no firm D call. CDR3 length equals 14 residues. The V end lost 5 bases, the J end lost 3 bases, and 10 bases lay between the germline ends. Germline V CDR1 and CDR2: LNHDA, SQIVND (reference sequence). CDR3 sequence: CASSPFEPNEKLFF. The DNA of the CDR3 is TGTGCCAGTAGTCCGTTCGAGCCTAATGAAAAACTGTTTTTT.

The CDR3 sequence is CASSQGAIRQFF. CDR3 DNA sequence: TGTGCCAGCAGCCAAGGTGCTATCCGGCAGTTCTTC. This chain connects TRBV3-1 (or the pseudogene TRBV3-2) to TRBJ2-1; D is undetermined. This CDR3 has 12 amino acids. CDR1 is LGHDT and CDR2 is YNNKEL in the germline V gene (reference sequence). Between the trimmed V and J ends, which lost 1 base and 12 bases, there was a span of 10 bases.

The chain employs TRBV5-5 and TRBJ1-3; 8 bases align to TRBD1. Germline CDR1 is SGHKS and CDR2 is YYEKEE (reference sequence). The CDR3 extends over 16 amino acids. The V and J ends lost 4 bases and 0 bases, in that order; junction bases with no gene match: 6. This chain's CDR3 is CASSHDRGFSGNTIYF. The CDR3 coding sequence is TGTGCCAGCAGCCATGACAGGGGTTTCTCTGGAAACACCATATATTTT.

This chain connects TRBV4-1 to TRBJ1-2; TRBD1 matches at 7 bases. Trimming at V came to 1 base and at J to 4 bases, leaving 12 bases not matched to a gene. Germline values: CDR1 MGHRA, CDR2 YSYEKL. The CDR3 runs 17 residues. The CDR3 reads CASSQGGQATTSYGYTF. CDR3 coding DNA: TGCGCCAGCAGCCAAGGAGGACAGGCCACAACTTCCTATGGCTACACCTTC.

V and J are TRBV5-1 and TRBJ2-5; 10 bases match TRBD2. CDR3 length equals 16 residues. V gave up 6 bases and J gave up 7 bases; unmatched junction bases: 15. Germline CDR1 is SGHRS and CDR2 is YFSETQ. CDR3: CASKSSASGGRGTQYF. In DNA, the CDR3 is TGCGCCAGCAAATCATCGGCTAGCGGGGGCCGGGGGACCCAGTACTTC.

The table lists this clone with a count of one. The chain recombines TRBV27 with TRBJ1-1, with 11 bases lining up with TRBD1. Unmatched junction bases numbered 7, after V lost 5 bases and J lost 5 bases. CDR3 length equals 15 residues. Germline V lookup: CDR1 MNHEY, CDR2 SMNVEV (reference sequence). The CDR3 DNA follows: TGTGCCAGCAGTAGGGACAGGGGGATCGGAACTGAAGCTTTCTTT. Protein sequence: CASSRDRGIGTEAFF.

V gene TRBV2 combines with J gene TRBJ1-3; D is unresolved. The V and J ends lost 6 bases and 0 bases respectively, with 9 bases between them. The CDR3 runs 14 residues. Germline CDR1 reads SNHLY; CDR2 reads FYNNEI. CDR3 amino acids: CASRDISSGNTIYF. DNA of the CDR3: TGTGCCAGCAGAGACATCTCCTCTGGAAACACCATATATTTT. Drawing the rest from reference TRBV2 and TRBJ1-3, the complete variable domain is EPEVTQTPSHQVTQMGQEVILRCVPISNHLYFYWYRQILGQKVEFLVSFYNNEISEKSEIFDDQFSVERPDGSNFTLKIRSTKLEDSAMYFCASRDISSGNTIYFGEGSWLTVV.

The rearrangement joins TRBV30 to TRBJ2-7; unclear D gene. Germline CDR1 is GTSNPN and CDR2 is SVGIG (reference sequence). The CDR3 has 18 amino acids. Trimming left V 3 bases short and J 2 bases short, with 26 bases between. The CDR3 nucleotides read TGTGCCTGGAGCCGCCCCCCTTTTACTGACTCCGTTACCTACGAGCAGTACTTC. Translated: CAWSRPPFTDSVTYEQYF.

The V call is TRBV7-8, the J call TRBJ2-3; no firm D call. The CDR3 is 14 residues long. The germline V gene has CDR1 SGHVS and CDR2 FQNEAQ. Between the trimmed V and J ends, which lost 3 bases and 5 bases, there was a span of 12 bases. As DNA, the CDR3 is TGTGCCAGCAGCTTTCTGGCACTACGAGATACGCAGTATTTT. It specifies CASSFLALRDTQYF.

This clone was recorded once. The genes are TRBV6-5 and TRBJ1-5; D possibly corresponds to TRBD1 (6 bases). The ends were cut back, 0 bases at V and 5 bases at J, with 8 bases in the middle. From germline, CDR1 is MNHEY and CDR2 SVGAGI. The CDR3 covers 14 residues. CDR3 protein: CASSYSPGDQPQHF. The CDR3 region has the DNA TGTGCCAGCAGTTACTCGCCAGGGGATCAGCCCCAGCATTTT.

CDR3 DNA: TGTGCCAGCCGGGACAGTCAGTCCTATAATTCACCCCTCCACTTT. Its translation is CASRDSQSYNSPLHF. The chain carries TRBV27 and TRBJ1-6; 7 bases map to TRBD1. The CDR3 contains 15 residues. J lost 1 base, V lost 8 bases, and 5 bases had no gene match. From germline, CDR1 is MNHEY and CDR2 SMNVEV (reference sequence).

The chain has TRBV4-1 and TRBJ1-3, with 10 bases aligning to TRBD1. Germline loops: CDR1 MGHRA, CDR2 YSYEKL. V was clipped by 4 bases and J by 2 bases; unmatched bases: 8. The CDR3 runs 17 residues. The CDR3 sequence: CASSRGQGSLAGNTIYF. CDR3 DNA: TGCGCCAGCAGCCGGGGACAGGGGAGTTTGGCTGGAAACACCATATATTTT.

In its sample, this clone was seen once. J is TRBJ2-6 and V is TRBV18; 11 bases are a match to TRBD2. The germline V gene encodes CDR1 KGHSH and CDR2 LQKENI. V lost 3 bases and J lost 0; bases outside the gene matches: 1. This CDR3 is built from 17 residues. CDR3 sequence reads: CASSPLAGGSGANVLTF. CDR3 DNA: TGTGCCAGCTCACCGCTAGCGGGGGGCTCTGGGGCCAACGTCCTGACTTTC.

This chain connects TRBV28 to TRBJ1-3, with D hard to call. Germline CDR1 MDHEN, CDR2 SYDVKM. The CDR3 runs to 13 residues. Trimming removed 6 bases from V and 4 bases from J, with 10 bases in between. CDR3: CASSPPEGNTIYF. CDR3 coding DNA: TGTGCCAGCAGCCCCCCTGAGGGAAACACCATATATTTT. Together with reference TRBV28 and TRBJ1-3, the CDR3 gives the full variable domain: DVKVTQSSRYLVKRTGEKVFLECVQDMDHENMFWYRQDPGLGLRLIYFSYDVKMKEKGDIPEGYSVSREKKERFSLILESASTNQTSMYLCASSPPEGNTIYFGEGSWLTVV.

V and J are TRBV28 and TRBJ1-2; D is unresolved. This CDR3 is 15 amino acids long. Trimming pared 6 bases from V and 4 bases from J, leaving 18 bases between. The germline V gene encodes CDR1 MDHEN and CDR2 SYDVKM. The CDR3 DNA sequence: TGTGCCAGCAGCCCTAGAGGCAGCCTTGCCTATGGCTACACCTTC. The encoded protein is CASSPRGSLAYGYTF.

The rearrangement uses TRBV5-1 and TRBJ1-3; D might be TRBD1 (6 bases). Trimming shortened V by 2 bases and J by 4 bases, and 7 bases separated the two germline ends. Germline CDR1 SGHRS, CDR2 YFSETQ. This CDR3 comprises 13 residues. CDR3 sequence: CASSFTGGNTIYF. In DNA form, the CDR3 reads TGCGCCAGCAGCTTCACAGGGGGAAACACCATATATTTT.

The chain combines TRBV5-1 with TRBJ1-3; D ambiguous. Trimming left V 6 bases short and J 5 bases short, with 15 bases between. Per the germline V gene, CDR1 is SGHRS and CDR2 is YFSETQ. The length of the CDR3 is 14 residues. The CDR3 here is CASTPGGTRNTIYF. For the CDR3, the DNA is TGCGCCAGCACCCCGGGTGGCACACGAAACACCATATATTTT.

J is TRBJ2-6 and V is TRBV7-6, with D tentatively TRBD1 (6 bases). Trimming shortened V by 5 bases and J by 0 bases, and 26 bases separated the two germline ends. Germline lookup yields CDR1 SGHVS and CDR2 FNYEAQ. The CDR3 has 21 residues. Here the CDR3 DNA reads TGTGCCAGCAGCCCGAGGATCCCTTCCCGGGACAAACTCTCTGGGGCCAACGTCCTGACTTTC. It yields the protein CASSPRIPSRDKLSGANVLTF.

The CDR3 DNA reads TGCGCCAGCAGCTTGGAGCACCTAGCGGGGAACACCGGGGAGCTGTTTTTT. Amino acid sequence: CASSLEHLAGNTGELFF. J is TRBJ2-2 and V is TRBV5-1, with 8 bases lining up with TRBD2. In germline, CDR1 is SGHRS, CDR2 YFSETQ. CDR3 size: 17 residues. V was clipped by 0 bases and J by 1 base; unmatched bases: 5.

CDR3: CASSLVGQGRRGYTF. CDR3 in DNA: TGTGCCAGCAGCTTGGTGGGACAGGGGCGGAGAGGCTACACCTTC. The chain recombines TRBV5-6 with TRBJ1-2; 10 nucleotides align to TRBD1. After removal of 0 bases from V and 8 bases from J, the junction contained 7 bases not matched to a gene. Germline lookup yields CDR1 SGHDT and CDR2 YYEEEE. CDR3 length: 15 amino acids.

The chain couples TRBV5-1 to TRBJ2-5, with D uncertain. The CDR3 has 12 residues. Per the germline V gene, CDR1 is SGHRS and CDR2 is YFSETQ. Trimming cost V 6 bases and J 4 bases, with 10 bases left between them. The CDR3 region has the DNA TGCGCCAGCACCGCAACGGGAGAGACCCAGTACTTC. It is translated as CASTATGETQYF. The full variable domain, rest sourced from reference TRBV5-1 and TRBJ2-5, is KAGVTQTPRYLIKTRGQQVTLSCSPISGHRSVSWYQQTPGQGLQFLFEYFSETQRNKGNFPGRFSGRQFSNSRSEMNVSTLELGDSALYLCASTATGETQYFGPGTRLLVL.

The chain links TRBV7-9 to TRBJ2-5; the D gene is possibly TRBD1 (5 bases). Germline V CDR1 and CDR2: SEHNR, FQNEAQ (reference sequence). With 11 bases removed from V and 1 base from J, the gap between germline ends came to 17 bases. The CDR3 loop spans 14 amino acids. The CDR3 bases are TGTGCCGTCACAGGACGGTCGTTCCAAGAGACCCAGTACTTC. This sequence encodes CAVTGRSFQETQYF. Full variable domain (rest looked up from reference TRBV7-9 and TRBJ2-5): DTGVSQNPRHKITKRGQNVTFRCDPISEHNRLYWYRQTLGQGPEFLTYFQNEAQLEKSRLLSDRFSAERPKGSFSTLEIQRTEQGDSAMYLCAVTGRSFQETQYFGPGTRLLVL.

As regards this clone: A read error is possible here, since a much larger clone lies one base away. V is TRBV5-5 and J is TRBJ2-3, with 9 bases identical to TRBD2. Looked up from germline, CDR1 is SGHKS and CDR2 is YYEKEE (reference sequence). The length of the CDR3 is 16 residues. V dropped 4 bases and J dropped 0; count of bases not matched to a gene: 6. The CDR3 region has the DNA TGTGCCAGCAGCCCGGGACTAGCCTCTAGCACAGATACGCAGTATTTT. This sequence encodes CASSPGLASSTDTQYF.

The chain carries TRBV3-1 (or the pseudogene TRBV3-2) and TRBJ2-2, with 11 nucleotides matching TRBD2. Germline CDR1 and CDR2: LGHDT and YNNKEL (reference sequence). V was clipped by 4 bases and J by 5 bases; unmatched bases: 6. This CDR3 has 16 amino acids. Here the CDR3 DNA reads TGTGCCAGCAGCCTCCTAGCGGGGGGATGGACCGGGGAGCTGTTTTTT. Residues: CASSLLAGGWTGELFF.

The chain uses TRBV19 and TRBJ1-3; 9 positions agree with TRBD1. V was clipped by 10 bases and J by 2 bases; unmatched bases: 15. The CDR3 is made up of 17 amino acids. The germline gives CDR1 LNHDA, CDR2 SQIVND (reference sequence). CDR3 loop: CATTTGGQGSPGNTIYF. CDR3 in DNA: TGTGCCACCACGACAGGGGGTCAGGGCAGTCCTGGAAACACCATATATTTT.

On this clone: Other DNA sequences within the sample encode an identical CDR3. The V gene is TRBV3-1 (or the pseudogene TRBV3-2), the J gene TRBJ1-2; D perhaps matches TRBD1 (5 bases). This CDR3 contains 13 residues. The V and J ends lost 4 bases and 4 bases respectively, with 10 bases between them. CDR1 is LGHDT, CDR2 YNNKEL, per germline (reference sequence). This chain's CDR3 is CASSPGTAYGYTF. The CDR3 bases are TGTGCCAGCAGCCCCGGGACTGCCTATGGCTACACCTTC.

The CDR3 reads CASSGGATDTQYF. CDR3 DNA sequence: TGCGCCAGCAGCGGGGGGGCCACAGATACGCAGTATTTT. This chain connects TRBV10-1 to TRBJ2-3; 8 bases are shared with TRBD2. Trimming took 6 bases from V and 2 from J; bases not matched to a gene: 1. The CDR3 loop spans 13 amino acids. Germline V lookup: CDR1 WNHNN, CDR2 SYGVQD (reference sequence).

V gene TRBV5-1 combines with J gene TRBJ1-2, with a weak D call TRBD1 (5 bases). Germline V lookup: CDR1 SGHRS, CDR2 YFSETQ. V was cut by 4 bases and J by 1 base, with 8 bases left in between. The CDR3 consists of 13 residues. CDR3 region: CASSRGGNYGYTF. The CDR3 bases are TGCGCCAGCAGCCGCGGGGGTAACTATGGCTACACCTTC.

The chain employs TRBV6-1 and TRBJ1-1, with D maybe TRBD1 (6 bases). V was trimmed by 3 bases and J by 11 bases, leaving 16 bases between them. The CDR3 loop spans 13 amino acids. CDR1 is MNHNS, CDR2 SASEGT, per germline. CDR3 in amino acids: CASSEGGAPGAFF. DNA of the CDR3: TGTGCCAGCAGTGAGGGGGGGGCGCCGGGGGCTTTCTTT.